Many counts were recorded for the clone carrying this T cell receptor beta chain. Its specificity is unknown. The CDR3 loop spans 16 amino acids. The germline V and J ends were trimmed by 3 bases and 7 bases, with 21 bases remaining between them. From germline, CDR1 is LNHNV and CDR2 YYDKDF (reference sequence). The data were obtained in a study of identical twins. Findings and caveats of the study: Twin-shared out-of-frame alpha sequences showed excess low generation probability.

A universal primer site came from template switching; cDNA carried unique molecular identifiers. Via MiXCR, TCRdb re-called the 5' RACE reads, giving one row per CDR3 protein. The top ten hold around 13% of the sample, which has about 790,000 distinct CDR3 sequences, about 20% seen once. Another study also made use of these data, one on T cells expressing NK-cell markers. From that report: Eight donors were sequenced, of whom seven were HCMV-seropositive, while the remaining one was HCMV-seronegative.

This receptor was identified in a woman between 18 and 29 years old in good health. The chain recombines TRBV15 with TRBJ2-5, with D tentatively TRBD2 (5 bases). Sequencing was performed on PBMCs. CDR3 bases: TGTGCCACCAGCAGGGGAAGTGGACTTAACCTAGGGACCCAGTACTTC. Translated: CATSRGSGLNLGTQYF.